This is a list of T cell receptor beta chains from one sample in a study of response to subunit inactivated influenza vaccine. TCRdb reprocessed the RT-PCR reads with MiXCR, giving one entry per CDR3 protein. Here the sample spans under 800,000 distinct CDR3 sequences, around 14% being singletons. Sequenced material: PBMCs from blood, taken around 15 days before vaccination. The source of these receptors is a man aged 50 to 59 who received an inactivated influenza vaccine. CDR3s include the opening cysteine and the closing phenylalanine or tryptophan. The D gene is left open where the match is weak. Clone sizes are given selectively: once, few, many, or a class where the clone is expanded.

>TRBV20-1|TRBJ1-6|-|few
CSARGEGGPNSPLHF
TGCAGTGCTAGAGGGGAGGGGGGCCCAAATTCACCCCTCCACTTT
>TRBV12-3/TRBV12-4|TRBJ2-5|-|few
CASSSEPRDSGQETQYF
TGTGCCAGCAGTTCGGAACCTCGGGATTCAGGGCAAGAGACCCAGTACTTC
>TRBV20-1|TRBJ1-2|-|few
CSARVGSGSYGYTF
TGCAGTGCTAGAGTAGGGTCAGGGAGCTATGGCTACACCTTC
>TRBV12-3/TRBV12-4|TRBJ2-1|-|-
CASSPSPRNEQFF
TGTGCCAGCAGTCCCTCCCCCCGCAATGAGCAGTTCTTC
>TRBV4-2|TRBJ2-5|TRBD1|many
CASSQDPTGVQETQYF
TGTGCCAGCAGCCAAGACCCGACAGGGGTACAAGAGACCCAGTACTTC
>TRBV7-2|TRBJ2-3|-|few
CASSRVLGDTQYF
TGTGCCAGCAGCCGTGTGCTAGGAGATACGCAGTATTTT
>TRBV29-1|TRBJ2-5|TRBD2|few
CSVENGLAEETQYF
TGCAGCGTTGAAAACGGACTAGCGGAGGAGACCCAGTACTTC
>TRBV29-1|TRBJ2-7|TRBD1|many
CSGGTGGREQYF
TGCAGCGGGGGGACAGGTGGTCGCGAGCAGTACTTC
>TRBV18|TRBJ1-2|-|few
CASSPPYRSRGYGYTF
TGTGCCAGCTCACCACCTTACAGGAGTCGGGGCTATGGCTACACCTTC
>TRBV7-6|TRBJ2-7|-|-
CASSLGGHSSYEQYF
TGTGCCAGCAGCTTAGGGGGACACAGCTCCTACGAGCAGTACTTC
>TRBV15|TRBJ2-3|-|many
CATRGGPDTQYF
TGTGCCACCAGGGGGGGTCCAGATACGCAGTATTTT
>TRBV3-1|TRBJ1-2|TRBD1|-
CASSQDLRGTGQGYTF
TGTGCCAGCAGCCAAGATCTCAGGGGGACAGGGCAAGGCTACACCTTC
>TRBV6-6|TRBJ1-1|-|once
CASGGISNTEAFF
TGTGCCAGCGGTGGAATTTCGAACACTGAAGCTTTCTTT
>TRBV5-5|TRBJ2-3|-|-
CASSLGLDQYF
TGTGCCAGCAGCTTGGGTTTGGACCAGTATTTT
>TRBV7-2|TRBJ2-3|-|-
CASSSSGSTQYF
TGTGCCAGCAGTTCCAGTGGGAGTACGCAGTATTTT
>TRBV2|TRBJ2-2|-|-
CASSGSFTGELFF
TGTGCCAGCAGCGGTAGCTTCACCGGGGAGCTGTTTTTT
>TRBV7-8|TRBJ2-7|TRBD1|-
CASSRSGTGGYEQYF
TGTGCCAGCAGCAGATCCGGGACAGGGGGCTACGAGCAGTACTTC